This T cell receptor (beta chain) was obtained from a study of glioma-infiltrating T cells after dendritic cell vaccination. The CDR3 sequence is 15 residues long. V lost 5 bases and J 5 bases, leaving 18 bases between the germline ends. Germline CDR1 is SGHTA and CDR2 is FQGTGA. The PCR used 60 V beta and 13 J beta primers. Some clones are missing from TCRdb's copy, which holds only in-frame ones; the method was immunoSEQ multiplex PCR. In the table there are roughly 83,000 clones, 86% of which are singletons. V and J are TRBV7-3 and TRBJ1-1; D perhaps matches TRBD1 (6 bases). This receptor was identified in a human donor with glioblastoma. The source material was blood, sampled before dendritic cell vaccination. CDR3 DNA: TGTGCCAGCAGCCCTACCCACAGGGCAGGGACTGAAGCTTTCTTT. Translated: CASSPTHRAGTEAFF.